What follows are 18 T cell receptor beta chains derived from one specimen sequenced in a study of cytomegalovirus exposure and HLA in healthy donors. 13 Jbeta primers and 60 Vbeta primers were used for the PCR. Clones were read by immunoSEQ multiplex PCR, and TCRdb kept only the in-frame ones, dropping some. The table shows 200,000 to 250,000 clones, with over 65% occurring only once. What was sequenced was PBMCs. The receptor source for this set is a man between 18 and 29 years old in good health and CMV-seronegative.

This chain links TRBV2 with TRBJ2-5; TRBD2 agrees at 10 bases. The germline V gene encodes CDR1 SNHLY and CDR2 FYNNEI. CDR3 length: 14 residues. V shed 0 bases and J 12 bases; nucleotides not matched to a gene: 7. In DNA, the CDR3 is TGTGCCAGCAGTGAAGCCGCTAGCGGGAGTATGGAGTACTTC. It is translated as CASSEAASGSMEYF.

The chain recombines TRBV6-5 with TRBJ1-1, with D perhaps TRBD1 (5 bases). The germline CDR1 and CDR2 sequences are MNHEY and SVGAGI. The CDR3 loop spans 15 amino acids. V lost 0 bases, J lost 2 bases, and 10 bases lay in between. Here the CDR3 reads CASSYSTALNTEAFF. For the CDR3, the DNA is TGTGCCAGCAGTTACTCGACAGCCCTTAACACTGAAGCTTTCTTT.

Written as DNA, the CDR3 is TGTGCCTGGAGTAGGGCTAGCCGGGAGACCCAGTACTTC. This sequence encodes CAWSRASRETQYF. The rearrangement uses TRBV30 and TRBJ2-5; D may be TRBD2 (5 bases). Deletions cut 2 bases from V and 5 bases from J, with 12 bases between. The CDR3 is made up of 13 amino acids. Germline CDR1 and CDR2: GTSNPN and SVGIG (reference sequence).

The gene calls are TRBV30 and TRBJ1-2; a weak D match, TRBD1 (6 bases). The CDR3 loop spans 13 amino acids. V dropped 4 bases and J dropped 5 bases, with 14 bases sitting between them. Germline CDR1 and CDR2: GTSNPN and SVGIG (reference sequence). The CDR3: CAWTPYREYGYTF. CDR3 bases: TGTGCCTGGACCCCTTACAGGGAATATGGCTACACCTTC.

V usage is TRBV4-2 and J usage is TRBJ1-1; 12 nucleotides line up with TRBD1. The CDR3 totals 14 residues. Germline V CDR1 and CDR2: LGHNA, YNFKEQ. Trimming cost V 2 bases and J 11 bases; bases outside gene matches: 6. CDR3 DNA sequence: TGTGCCAGCAGCCAAAAAGGGACAGGGGGCGAGGCTTTCTTT. Its translation: CASSQKGTGGEAFF.

This chain uses TRBV6-1 with TRBJ1-2; 9 nucleotides line up with TRBD1. This CDR3 region has 12 residues. Looked up from germline, CDR1 is MNHNS and CDR2 is SASEGT. V trimming: 8 bases; J trimming: 8 bases; junction bases outside the gene matches: 6. CDR3 amino acids: CASAGQGRGYTF. The DNA for the CDR3 is TGTGCCAGCGCGGGACAGGGCAGAGGCTACACCTTC.

V and J are TRBV6-6 and TRBJ2-7; TRBD1 matches at 7 bases. The CDR3 consists of 14 residues. Germline trimming cut 5 bases from V and 3 bases from J; bases unmatched to any gene: 7. Germline V gene data show CDR1 as MNHNY and CDR2 as SVGAGI (reference sequence). The CDR3 loop is CASSTRGQLYEQYF. The CDR3 region has the DNA TGTGCCAGCAGTACCCGGGGACAGCTCTACGAGCAGTACTTC.

V gene TRBV10-3 combines with J gene TRBJ2-3; the D gene is possibly TRBD1 (5 bases). This CDR3 is built from 13 residues. The V end was cut by 10 bases, the J end by 5 bases, with 16 bases between. The germline V gene has CDR1 ENHRY and CDR2 SYGVKD. This CDR3 reads CATYGQGIDTQYF. CDR3 nucleotides: TGTGCCACCTACGGGCAGGGCATAGATACGCAGTATTTT.

This chain joins TRBV9 and TRBJ2-7, with 7 nucleotides matching TRBD2. V shed 4 bases and J 0 bases; nucleotides not matched to a gene: 7. Germline assignment: CDR1 SGDLS and CDR2 YYNGEE. CDR3 size: 15 residues. The CDR3 DNA sequence: TGTGCCAGCAGCTTCCGAGGGGAGGGCTCCTACGAGCAGTACTTC. The encoded protein is CASSFRGEGSYEQYF.

The V call is TRBV11-2, the J call TRBJ1-5, with D tentatively TRBD1 (5 bases). The CDR3 is 17 residues long. V lost 2 bases and J 2 bases, leaving 16 bases between the germline ends. CDR1 and CDR2 from the germline V gene are SGHAT and FQNNGV. The DNA for the CDR3 is TGTGCCAGCAGCTTAAGAATCGGAGGGGATGGCAATCAGCCCCAGCATTTT. This sequence encodes CASSLRIGGDGNQPQHF.

This clone turned up a few times. The gene calls are TRBV7-9 and TRBJ2-7; 8 nucleotides align to TRBD2. Germline trimming cut 1 base from V and 3 bases from J; bases unmatched to any gene: 8. There are 16 residues in the CDR3. CDR1 SEHNR and CDR2 FQNEAQ come from the germline V gene (reference sequence). CDR3 residues: CASSLGELAEIYEQYF. The CDR3 region has the DNA TGTGCCAGCAGCTTAGGAGAACTAGCGGAGATCTACGAGCAGTACTTC.

The rearrangement joins TRBV6-5 to TRBJ2-1, with 7 bases lining up with TRBD2. The V segment lost 7 bases and the J segment 12 bases; nucleotides outside the gene matches: 6. This CDR3 comprises 11 residues. Germline loops: CDR1 MNHEY, CDR2 SVGAGI. CDR3 residues: CASTWGGWQFF. The DNA for the CDR3 is TGTGCCAGCACTTGGGGGGGTTGGCAGTTCTTC.

The V call is TRBV5-1, the J call TRBJ2-2; 11 bases are shared with TRBD2. The CDR3 has 16 residues. V shed 4 bases and J 2 bases; nucleotides not matched to a gene: 4. The germline CDR1 and CDR2 sequences are SGHRS and YFSETQ. The CDR3 region has the DNA TGCGCCAGCAGCCAAGGGACTAGCGGTAACACCGGGGAGCTGTTTTTT. Translating it yields CASSQGTSGNTGELFF. The full variable domain, completed using reference TRBV5-1 and TRBJ2-2, is KAGVTQTPRYLIKTRGQQVTLSCSPISGHRSVSWYQQTPGQGLQFLFEYFSETQRNKGNFPGRFSGRQFSNSRSEMNVSTLELGDSALYLCASSQGTSGNTGELFFGEGSRLTVL.

The chain couples TRBV27 to TRBJ2-7, with D perhaps matching TRBD2 (6 bases). V gave up 2 bases and J gave up 0 bases, with 11 bases separating them. Per germline, CDR1 MNHEY and CDR2 SMNVEV (reference sequence). This CDR3 is 15 amino acids long. CDR3 protein: CASSLEGLNSYEQYF. CDR3 in DNA: TGTGCCAGCAGTTTAGAGGGACTCAACTCCTACGAGCAGTACTTC.

This clone showed up just a few times. The chain recombines TRBV25-1 with TRBJ2-1, with D possibly TRBD2 on 5 matching bases. This CDR3 is built from 14 residues. Germline-derived CDR1 and CDR2 are MGHDK and SYGVNS. The ends were cut back, 3 bases at V and 3 bases at J, with 9 bases in the middle. CDR3 residues: CASSDTGIYNEQFF. The DNA of the CDR3 is TGTGCCAGCAGTGACACGGGGATCTACAATGAGCAGTTCTTC.

This clone was seen more than once but under ten times. The V gene is TRBV6-5, the J gene TRBJ1-2, with D uncertain. The CDR3 has 15 amino acids. Looked up from germline, CDR1 is MNHEY and CDR2 is SVGAGI. V lost 2 bases and J lost 8, with 18 bases in between. CDR3 sequence reads: CASSYVALSLAGYTF. The CDR3 DNA reads as TGTGCCAGCAGTTACGTAGCCCTCTCCTTAGCCGGCTACACCTTC.

In nucleotides, the CDR3 is TGTGCCAGCAGCGCCGGACTAGCGGGACCGGGTGAGCAGTACTTC. Its protein is CASSAGLAGPGEQYF. The chain couples TRBV9 to TRBJ2-7, with TRBD2 matching 12 bases. The V and J ends lost 3 bases and 7 bases, in that order; junction bases with no gene match: 8. The CDR3 length is 15 residues. The germline gives CDR1 SGDLS, CDR2 YYNGEE.

V gene TRBV29-1 combines with J gene TRBJ2-7; TRBD2 is a possible D gene (5 bases). V was cut by 0 bases and J by 3 bases, with 12 bases left in between. The CDR3 is 14 residues long. Germline V gene lookup returns CDR1 SQVTM and CDR2 ANQGSEA. In DNA, the CDR3 is TGCAGCGTTGAAGAGGGTACGGACTTCTACGAGCAGTACTTC. This translates into CSVEEGTDFYEQYF.